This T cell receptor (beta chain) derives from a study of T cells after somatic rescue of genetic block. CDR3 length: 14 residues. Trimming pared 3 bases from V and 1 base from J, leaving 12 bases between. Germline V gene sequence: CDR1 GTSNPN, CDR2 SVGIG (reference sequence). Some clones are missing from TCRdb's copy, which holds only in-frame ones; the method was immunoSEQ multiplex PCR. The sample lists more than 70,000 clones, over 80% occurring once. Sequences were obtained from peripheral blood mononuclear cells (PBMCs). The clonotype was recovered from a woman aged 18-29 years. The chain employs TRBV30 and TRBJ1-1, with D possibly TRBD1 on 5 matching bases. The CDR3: CAWRGQGTNTEAFF. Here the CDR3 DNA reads TGTGCCTGGAGGGGTCAAGGGACGAACACTGAAGCTTTCTTT.